Following are 17 T cell receptor beta chains from one sample sequenced in a study of response to subunit inactivated influenza vaccine. TCRdb re-called the RT-PCR reads through MiXCR, storing one row per CDR3 protein. The sample holds hundreds of thousands of distinct CDR3 sequences, about 17% seen once. The input for sequencing was CD4+ T cells sorted from PBMCs, taken around 2 years after vaccination. The receptors derive from a man aged 50-75 years who received an inactivated influenza vaccine.

This chain uses TRBV7-9 with TRBJ2-2; D is perhaps TRBD2 (5 bases). The germline V and J ends were trimmed by 10 bases and 8 bases, with 11 bases remaining between them. CDR3 length equals 11 residues. The germline V gene has CDR1 SEHNR and CDR2 FQNEAQ (reference sequence). This CDR3 reads CATRGLGELFF. The CDR3 DNA reads TGTGCCACACGGGGTTTGGGGGAGCTGTTTTTT.

This clonotype was detected a few times. The chain employs TRBV4-1 and TRBJ2-1; TRBD2 matches 8 bases. The CDR3 consists of 17 residues. V lost 0 bases and J lost 3; bases outside the gene matches: 7. The germline gives CDR1 MGHRA, CDR2 YSYEKL. In DNA, the CDR3 is TGCGCCAGCAGCCAAGACCGGGGGGGGACCTTCTACAATGAGCAGTTCTTC. It codes for CASSQDRGGTFYNEQFF.

There are a few counts of this clonotype. This sequence joins TRBV5-6 and TRBJ1-4; D gene uncertain. Per germline, CDR1 SGHDT and CDR2 YYEEEE. The CDR3 totals 13 residues. V was cut by 2 bases and J by 7 bases, with 9 bases left in between. CDR3 amino acids: CASSFYATEKLFF. Written as DNA, the CDR3 is TGTGCCAGCAGCTTTTACGCGACTGAAAAACTGTTTTTT.

This clonotype was seen repeatedly, ten times or more. The V call is TRBV13, the J call TRBJ2-1; 12 bases are shared with TRBD2. The CDR3 has 15 residues. In germline, CDR1 is PRHDT, CDR2 FYEKMQ (reference sequence). With V trimmed by 5 bases and J by 6 bases, 5 bases remained unmatched. This chain's CDR3 is CASSARLAGANEQFF. The CDR3 bases are TGTGCCAGCAGCGCCAGACTAGCGGGGGCCAATGAGCAGTTCTTC. Full variable domain (missing parts from reference TRBV13 and TRBJ2-1): AAGVIQSPRHLIKEKRETATLKCYPIPRHDTVYWYQQGPGQDPQFLISFYEKMQSDKGSIPDRFSAQQFSDYHSELNMSSLELGDSALYFCASSARLAGANEQFFGPGTRLTVL.

This clonotype was seen more than once but under ten times. This rearrangement joins TRBV10-3 to TRBJ1-2, with unresolved D. The CDR3 has 14 amino acids. The V gene's germline CDR1 is ENHRY and CDR2 SYGVKD. V lost 10 bases to trimming and J lost 2 bases, with 17 bases between them. This chain's CDR3 is CATSRVESNYGYTF. Here the CDR3 DNA reads TGTGCCACCTCTAGGGTGGAATCAAACTATGGCTACACCTTC.

This clonotype was observed a handful of times. This chain uses TRBV10-3 with TRBJ1-1; tentatively, D is TRBD1 (5 bases). Germline V gene data show CDR1 as ENHRY and CDR2 as SYGVKD. Trimming removed 0 bases at V and 5 bases at J, with 13 bases between. There are 15 residues in the CDR3. CDR3 in amino acids: CAISESMGGRTEAFF. The CDR3 DNA reads TGTGCCATCAGTGAGTCGATGGGGGGAAGGACTGAAGCTTTCTTT.

The chain employs TRBV5-1 and TRBJ1-1; TRBD1 aligns across 8 bases. The CDR3 sequence is 15 residues long. Germline CDR1 is SGHRS and CDR2 is YFSETQ. Losses at the gene ends were 2 bases for V and 1 base for J; bases not matched to a gene: 4. The CDR3 sequence is CASSFADRENTEAFF. The CDR3 DNA sequence: TGCGCCAGCAGCTTCGCGGACAGGGAGAACACTGAAGCTTTCTTT. Variable domain in full (rest from reference TRBV5-1 and TRBJ1-1): KAGVTQTPRYLIKTRGQQVTLSCSPISGHRSVSWYQQTPGQGLQFLFEYFSETQRNKGNFPGRFSGRQFSNSRSEMNVSTLELGDSALYLCASSFADRENTEAFFGQGTRLTVV.

This clonotype turned up a few times. The J gene is TRBJ1-6, the V gene TRBV7-2; 7 bases line up with TRBD1. Germline lookup yields CDR1 SGHTA and CDR2 FQGNSA. This CDR3 spans 15 amino acids. V trimming: 1 base; J trimming: 9 bases; junction bases outside the gene matches: 6. In DNA, the CDR3 is TGTGCCAGCAGCTTAGATGTGACAGGGAGTTCACCCCTCCACTTT. Translated: CASSLDVTGSSPLHF.

This clonotype was counted only a few times. V and J are TRBV5-1 and TRBJ2-3; 9 positions match TRBD2. This CDR3 spans 14 amino acids. V dropped 3 bases and J dropped 4; count of bases not matched to a gene: 3. Germline V gene data show CDR1 as SGHRS and CDR2 as YFSETQ. The CDR3 spells CASSSSGRSDTQYF. The CDR3 DNA follows: TGCGCCAGCAGCTCCAGCGGGAGGTCAGATACGCAGTATTTT. Filled out from reference TRBV5-1 and TRBJ2-3, the complete variable domain reads KAGVTQTPRYLIKTRGQQVTLSCSPISGHRSVSWYQQTPGQGLQFLFEYFSETQRNKGNFPGRFSGRQFSNSRSEMNVSTLELGDSALYLCASSSSGRSDTQYFGPGTRLTVL.

This clonotype was seen at least ten times. The genes are TRBV7-2 and TRBJ2-5, with D perhaps matching TRBD1 (6 bases). V lost 5 bases, J lost 5 bases, and 12 bases lay in between. Germline assignment: CDR1 SGHTA and CDR2 FQGNSA. This CDR3 contains 13 residues. The DNA of the CDR3 is TGTGCCAGCAGCCCAGGACAGAGGGAGACCCAGTACTTC. Its translation is CASSPGQRETQYF.

This clonotype was recorded a few times. This chain connects TRBV12-3 or TRBV12-4 to TRBJ2-7; D unclear. With 2 bases removed from V and 4 bases from J, the gap between germline ends came to 12 bases. CDR3 size: 14 residues. The CDR3 sequence: CASSLSPPGYEQYF. The CDR3 bases are TGTGCCAGCAGTTTAAGTCCGCCCGGATACGAGCAGTACTTC.

The J gene is TRBJ1-1, the V gene TRBV12-3 or TRBV12-4; D unclear. The CDR3 is made up of 12 amino acids. Trimming shortened V by 7 bases and J by 7 bases, and 13 bases separated the two germline ends. The DNA for the CDR3 is TGTGCCAGCACGAGATATCAGTTTGAAGCTTTCTTT. This sequence encodes CASTRYQFEAFF.

This chain joins TRBV11-2 and TRBJ1-1, with TRBD1 matching 8 bases. Germline loops: CDR1 SGHAT, CDR2 FQNNGV. CDR3 length: 14 residues. The junction had 4 bases not matched to a gene; V was cut back by 3 bases and J by 4 bases. The CDR3 spells CASSFAGQGTEAFF. CDR3 DNA sequence: TGTGCCAGCAGCTTTGCCGGACAGGGCACTGAAGCTTTCTTT. The entire variable domain, with the rest obtained from reference TRBV11-2 and TRBJ1-1, is as follows: EAGVAQSPRYKIIEKRQSVAFWCNPISGHATLYWYQQILGQGPKLLIQFQNNGVVDDSQLPKDRFSAERLKGVDSTLKIQPAKLEDSAVYLCASSFAGQGTEAFFGQGTRLTVV.

The J gene is TRBJ2-5, the V gene TRBV19; D is uncertain. V gave up 3 bases and J gave up 5 bases, with 4 bases separating them. Per the germline V gene, CDR1 is LNHDA and CDR2 is SQIVND (reference sequence). This CDR3 region has 11 residues. The CDR3 sequence is CASSMFETQYF. The DNA for the CDR3 is TGTGCCAGTAGTATGTTCGAGACCCAGTACTTC.

This clonotype was observed a handful of times. This chain links TRBV2 with TRBJ2-2; no clear D gene. V was clipped by 7 bases and J by 2 bases, with 11 bases between them. CDR1 is SNHLY and CDR2 is FYNNEI in the germline V gene. The CDR3 totals 14 residues. The CDR3 DNA reads TGTGCCAGCAAGGTTAACCGTAACACCGGGGAGCTGTTTTTT. It translates to CASKVNRNTGELFF.

This clonotype was observed a handful of times. This rearrangement joins TRBV6-5 to TRBJ1-1; D ambiguous. The CDR3 spans 15 residues. Germline CDR1 reads MNHEY; CDR2 reads SVGAGI. V lost 4 bases and J lost 3, with 15 bases in between. The CDR3 DNA sequence: TGTGCCAGCAGTTCCCGATCTAATAGGTACACTGAAGCTTTCTTT. It is translated as CASSSRSNRYTEAFF.

This clonotype was observed many times. The V gene is TRBV20-1, the J gene TRBJ2-1, with D perhaps TRBD1 (5 bases). V was pared by 4 bases and J by 6 bases, with 25 bases between. The V gene's germline CDR1 is DFQATT and CDR2 SNEGSKA (reference sequence). The CDR3 totals 17 residues. CDR3: CSATLGASRIFSNEQFF. CDR3 DNA: TGCAGTGCTACCCTAGGGGCGAGTAGGATCTTCAGCAATGAGCAGTTCTTC.